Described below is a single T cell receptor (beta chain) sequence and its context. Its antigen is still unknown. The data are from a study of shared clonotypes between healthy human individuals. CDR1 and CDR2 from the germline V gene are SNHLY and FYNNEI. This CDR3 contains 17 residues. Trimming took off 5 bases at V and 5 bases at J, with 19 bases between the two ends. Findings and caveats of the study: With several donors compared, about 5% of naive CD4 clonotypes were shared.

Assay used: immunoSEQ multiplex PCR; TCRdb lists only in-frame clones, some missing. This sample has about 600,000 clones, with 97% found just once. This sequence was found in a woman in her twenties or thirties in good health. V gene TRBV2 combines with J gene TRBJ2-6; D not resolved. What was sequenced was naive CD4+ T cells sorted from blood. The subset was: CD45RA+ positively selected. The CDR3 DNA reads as TGTGCCAGCAGTCATAGAACGATACAAAGTCGGGCCAACGTCCTGACTTTC. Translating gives CASSHRTIQSRANVLTF. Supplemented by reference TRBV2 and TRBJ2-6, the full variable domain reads EPEVTQTPSHQVTQMGQEVILRCVPISNHLYFYWYRQILGQKVEFLVSFYNNEISEKSEIFDDQFSVERPDGSNFTLKIRSTKLEDSAMYFCASSHRTIQSRANVLTFGAGSRLTVL.